Listed below are T cell receptor beta chains from one sample, sequenced in a study of blood T cell repertoires in COVID-19. The data were produced by immunoSEQ multiplex PCR, yet TCRdb's version contains in-frame clones alone and is incomplete. The table includes roughly 230,000 clones, approximately 91% detected once. The sample taken for sequencing was peripheral blood. The receptors were sampled from a human donor in a cohort sampled during active COVID-19. Each CDR3 is given with its conserved first and last residue. D genes are given only for firm matches. Where a row states a size, it is once, few, many or the class of an expanded clone; other rows omit it.

J gene | clone size | D gene | V gene | CDR3 DNA | CDR3 protein
TRBJ2-7 | NA | NA | TRBV7-9 | TGTGCCAGCAGCTTAGCCTCCGGGGGACGCTACGAGCAGTACTTC | CASSLASGGRYEQYF
TRBJ1-2 | NA | TRBD1 | TRBV12-3/TRBV12-4 | TGTGCCAGCCGGACAGGGATTGGTGGCTACACCTTC | CASRTGIGGYTF
TRBJ1-1 | NA | NA | TRBV3-1/TRBV3-2 | TGTGCCAGCAGCCGAACACCGGGAGGAAACACTGAAGCTTTCTTT | CASSRTPGGNTEAFF
TRBJ1-4 | once | TRBD1 | TRBV28 | TGTGCCAGCAGTCTGACGGGAGGGGGCTTGACTAATGAAAAACTGTTTTTT | CASSLTGGGLTNEKLFF
TRBJ1-5 | few | NA | TRBV6-6 | TGTGCCAGCAGTTACCCGGATCAGCCCCAGCATTTT | CASSYPDQPQHF
TRBJ2-7 | NA | TRBD1 | TRBV11-3 | TGTGCCAGCAGCAGCACGGGACAGGGGGCCTACGAGCAGTACTTC | CASSSTGQGAYEQYF
TRBJ1-1 | NA | TRBD1 | TRBV2 | TGTGCCAGCAGTGAAGTTCAGGGGGCAGCTGAAGCTTTCTTT | CASSEVQGAAEAFF
TRBJ2-3 | NA | NA | TRBV9 | TGTGCCAGCAGCGTAGAAGGGGCGAGGACAGATACGCAGTATTTT | CASSVEGARTDTQYF
TRBJ2-1 | NA | TRBD2 | TRBV7-2 | TGTGCCAGCCGGACTAGCGGGGGCTACAATGAGCAGTTCTTC | CASRTSGGYNEQFF
TRBJ1-5 | NA | TRBD1 | TRBV6-5 | TGTGCCAGCAGCGGGAGAACAGGGGGCGGTCAGCCCCAGCATTTT | CASSGRTGGGQPQHF
TRBJ2-1 | NA | NA | TRBV4-3 | TGCGCCAGCAGCCCGAGGGAAGTCAATGAGCAGTTCTTC | CASSPREVNEQFF
TRBJ2-1 | NA | NA | TRBV6-4 | TGTGCCAGCAGTGACTCGAGGGGGGGCCGTGAGCAGTTCTTC | CASSDSRGGREQFF
TRBJ1-1 | once | TRBD1 | TRBV6-2/TRBV6-3 | TGTGCCAGCAGCCGGACAGGGGGTTATCTGAACACTGAAGCTTTCTTT | CASSRTGGYLNTEAFF
TRBJ1-5 | NA | NA | TRBV19 | TGTGCCAGCGGTGATTATAGCAATCAGCCCCAGCATTTT | CASGDYSNQPQHF
TRBJ1-1 | once | TRBD1 | TRBV19 | TGTGCCAGTAGTATGGGACAGCTCCCGGACGCTGAAGCTTTCTTT | CASSMGQLPDAEAFF
TRBJ1-5 | NA | NA | TRBV3-1/TRBV3-2 | TGTGCCAGCAGCCAAGATCGAGGTTACAATCAGCCCCAGCATTTT | CASSQDRGYNQPQHF
TRBJ2-5 | once | TRBD2 | TRBV15 | TGTGCCACCAGCAGTTTCGGGCGGGAGGGCCGAGAGACCCAGTACTTC | CATSSFGREGRETQYF
TRBJ1-1 | once | NA | TRBV23-1 | TGCGCCAGCAGTCGCTCACGGGGAGGGCTGAACACTGAAGCTTTCTTT | CASSRSRGGLNTEAFF
TRBJ1-2 | NA | TRBD1 | TRBV4-1 | TGCGCCAGCAGCCAGTCCTTTACCGGGACAGGACATGGCTACACCTTC | CASSQSFTGTGHGYTF
TRBJ2-7 | NA | TRBD1 | TRBV6-2/TRBV6-3 | TGTGCCAGCAGTTACCCTACGGGGGTTAGGACAGGGGTTTCCTACGAGCAGTACTTC | CASSYPTGVRTGVSYEQYF
TRBJ1-4 | NA | TRBD1 | TRBV7-2 | TGTGCCAGCAGCTCCTTGGGACAGGGGGGTGAAAAACTGTTTTTT | CASSSLGQGGEKLFF